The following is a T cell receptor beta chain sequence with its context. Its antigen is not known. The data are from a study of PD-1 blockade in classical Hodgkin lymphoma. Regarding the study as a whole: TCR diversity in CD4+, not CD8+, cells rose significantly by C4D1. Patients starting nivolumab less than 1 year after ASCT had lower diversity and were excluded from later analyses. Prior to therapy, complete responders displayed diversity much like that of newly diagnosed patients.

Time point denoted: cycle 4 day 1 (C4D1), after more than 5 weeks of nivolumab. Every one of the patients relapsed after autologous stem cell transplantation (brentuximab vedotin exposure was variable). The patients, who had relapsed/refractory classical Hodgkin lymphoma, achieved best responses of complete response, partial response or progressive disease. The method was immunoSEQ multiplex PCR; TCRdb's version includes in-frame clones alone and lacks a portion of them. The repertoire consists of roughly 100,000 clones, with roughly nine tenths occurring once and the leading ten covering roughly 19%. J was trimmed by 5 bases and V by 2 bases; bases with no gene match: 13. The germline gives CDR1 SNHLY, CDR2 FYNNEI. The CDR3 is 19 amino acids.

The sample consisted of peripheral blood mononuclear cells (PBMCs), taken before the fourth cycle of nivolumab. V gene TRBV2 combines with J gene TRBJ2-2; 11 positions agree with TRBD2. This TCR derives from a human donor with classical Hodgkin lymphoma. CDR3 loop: CASSEFGTSGYLKTGELFF. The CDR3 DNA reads TGTGCCAGCAGTGAATTTGGGACTAGCGGATACCTAAAAACCGGGGAGCTGTTTTTT.